This T cell receptor (beta chain) came from a study of CD8+CD57+ T cells in acquired aplastic anemia. In the study overall: On average, sorted CD4+ and CD8+ cells gave 3.2 ug of DNA. Read counts for CD4+ cells (from healthy donors) averaged around 11 million. Broader study findings: Patients and controls were not found to differ significantly in CD8+ Simpson's diversity. Patients and controls shared under 30 CD8+ CDR3 sequences, highly expressed in patients.

This clonotype was observed at least ten times. Its antigen remains unknown. Genomic DNA, the template, was used for profiling of the TCR beta VDJ and CDR3. TCRdb reanalysed the reads using MiXCR and keeps one entry per CDR3 protein. This sample has 100,000 to 150,000 distinct CDR3 sequences, with around 48% found just once. The sequenced sample consisted of sorted CD4+, CD8+, or CD8+CD57+ T cells (not recorded which) from PBMCs. The source is a human donor in good health, serving as a control.

The CDR3 here is CAIAGTGSSYNEQFF. The CDR3 DNA sequence: TGTGCCATCGCGGGGACAGGGAGCTCCTACAATGAGCAGTTCTTC. The chain couples TRBV10-3 to TRBJ2-1; 9 nucleotides align to TRBD1. CDR1 and CDR2 from the germline V gene are ENHRY and SYGVKD. The CDR3 is 15 amino acids. J gave up 0 bases and V 8 bases, and 5 bases lay outside the gene matches.